Listed below are T cell receptor beta chains from one sample, sequenced in a study of blood T cell repertoires in COVID-19. The protocol was immunoSEQ multiplex PCR, while the TCRdb copy is restricted to in-frame clones and leaves out a portion. The repertoire has 150,000 to 200,000 clones, 80% of them found once; the top ten carry under 7%. The sequencing input was PBMCs or T cells enriched from blood (not recorded which). The receptor source for this set is a man aged 35 to 55 who had recovered from COVID-19. The CDR3 runs from the conserved cysteine through the conserved F or W. A D gene is named only where the DNA matches it firmly. A clone size is listed for some rows: how often the clone was seen (once, few, many), or a class if it is expanded.

CDR3 length | clone size | J gene | D gene | V gene | CDR3 DNA | CDR3 protein
12 | NA | TRBJ2-1 | NA | TRBV30 | TGTGCCTGGAATCTTCGACAGGGACTCACCCTCTTC | CAWNLRQGLTLF
15 | NA | TRBJ2-2 | NA | TRBV4-1 | TGCGCCAGCAGCCAAGTCAGGGGGGTCGGCGGGGAGCTGTTTTTT | CASSQVRGVGGELFF
16 | NA | TRBJ2-5 | TRBD2 | TRBV24-1 | TGTGCCACCAGTGATTTTACAACTAGCGGGGATGAGACCCAGTACTTC | CATSDFTTSGDETQYF
17 | NA | TRBJ1-5 | TRBD1 | TRBV2 | TGTGCCAGCAGCGGGCAGACAGGGTTGAGTAGCAATCAGCCCCAGCATTTT | CASSGQTGLSSNQPQHF
13 | NA | TRBJ1-3 | NA | TRBV12-3/TRBV12-4 | TGTGCCAGCAACTCGAGGTCTGGAAACACCATATATTTT | CASNSRSGNTIYF
15 | NA | TRBJ1-6 | TRBD1 | TRBV9 | TGTGCCAGCAGCGACAAGGGACAGTTAAATTCACCCCTCCACTTT | CASSDKGQLNSPLHF
14 | NA | TRBJ2-1 | NA | TRBV7-9 | TGTGCCAGCAGCTTTTTAGCGGATAACAATGAGCAGTTCTTC | CASSFLADNNEQFF
15 | NA | TRBJ1-4 | TRBD1 | TRBV7-2 | TGTGCCAGCAGCGGAGGGGGCCCAACTAATGAAAAACTGTTTTTT | CASSGGGPTNEKLFF
18 | NA | TRBJ1-6 | TRBD1 | TRBV12-5 | TGTGCTAGTGGTTTGGGGAGCCACCGACAGGGGTCAAATTCACCCCTCCACTTT | CASGLGSHRQGSNSPLHF
14 | NA | TRBJ1-5 | NA | TRBV19 | TGTGCCAGTAGTATCCAGGGTCGGGATCAGCCCCAGCATTTT | CASSIQGRDQPQHF
16 | NA | TRBJ2-3 | TRBD1 | TRBV7-2 | TGTGCCAGCAGCTTGGAAGACAGGGTCTACACAGATACGCAGTATTTT | CASSLEDRVYTDTQYF
11 | few | TRBJ1-1 | NA | TRBV30 | TGTGCCTGGAGTGGCGGGGGGGACGCTTTCTTT | CAWSGGGDAFF
17 | NA | TRBJ2-2 | TRBD2 | TRBV4-2 | TGTGCCAGCAGTTCCTCCCGGGGAGCGGGGGTCGCCGGGGAGCTGTTTTTT | CASSSSRGAGVAGELFF
15 | NA | TRBJ1-2 | NA | TRBV4-1 | TGCGCCAGCAGCCAAGCTGGTAGAGGATTCGAGGGCTACACCTTC | CASSQAGRGFEGYTF
13 | NA | TRBJ1-5 | NA | TRBV3-1/TRBV3-2 | TGTGCCAGCAGCCATAGAATAGAGGGTGCCCAGCATTTT | CASSHRIEGAQHF
19 | NA | TRBJ1-3 | NA | TRBV18 | TGTGCCAGCTCACCACCGGGCGCGACAGTGAGAAGGTCTGGAAACACCATATATTTT | CASSPPGATVRRSGNTIYF
16 | once | TRBJ1-2 | TRBD1 | TRBV14 | TGTGCCAGCAGCCAGTCCGGGACAGGACAAAACTATGGCTACACCTTC | CASSQSGTGQNYGYTF
12 | NA | TRBJ1-2 | NA | TRBV7-9 | TGTGCCAGCAGCCATGGGGAGTTCGGCTACACCTTC | CASSHGEFGYTF
16 | once | TRBJ2-5 | TRBD2 | TRBV5-4 | TGTGCCAGCAGCCCGAGCCTAGCGGGGGGACAAGAGACCCAGTACTTC | CASSPSLAGGQETQYF
11 | many | TRBJ2-7 | TRBD2 | TRBV10-3 | TGTGCCACAACGGGGGGTCGGGAGCAGTACTTC | CATTGGREQYF
14 | few | TRBJ2-2 | NA | TRBV5-6 | TGTGCCAGCAGCAGTTCAACAGGTACCGGGGAGCTGTTTTTT | CASSSSTGTGELFF
15 | NA | TRBJ2-5 | NA | TRBV2 | TGTGCCAGCAGTGACCCGGGGTTTGGACAAGAGACCCAGTACTTC | CASSDPGFGQETQYF
15 | NA | TRBJ2-1 | TRBD2 | TRBV5-5 | TGTGCCAGCAGATATCTAGCGGGGGGGTACAATGAGCAGTTCTTC | CASRYLAGGYNEQFF
14 | once | TRBJ1-4 | NA | TRBV3-1/TRBV3-2 | TGTGCCAGCAGCCCCGGGGGGTTGAGTGAAAAACTGTTTTTT | CASSPGGLSEKLFF